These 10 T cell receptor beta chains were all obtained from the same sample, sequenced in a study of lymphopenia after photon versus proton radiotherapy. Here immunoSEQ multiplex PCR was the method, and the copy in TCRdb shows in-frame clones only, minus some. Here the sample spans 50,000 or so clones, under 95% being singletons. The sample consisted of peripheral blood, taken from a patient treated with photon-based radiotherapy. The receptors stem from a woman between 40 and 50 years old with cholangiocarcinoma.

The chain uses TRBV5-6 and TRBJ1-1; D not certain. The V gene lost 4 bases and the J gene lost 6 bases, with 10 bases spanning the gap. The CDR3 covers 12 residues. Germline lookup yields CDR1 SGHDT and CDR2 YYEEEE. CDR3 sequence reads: CASSQGLAEAFF. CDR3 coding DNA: TGTGCCAGCAGCCAAGGGCTGGCTGAAGCTTTCTTT.

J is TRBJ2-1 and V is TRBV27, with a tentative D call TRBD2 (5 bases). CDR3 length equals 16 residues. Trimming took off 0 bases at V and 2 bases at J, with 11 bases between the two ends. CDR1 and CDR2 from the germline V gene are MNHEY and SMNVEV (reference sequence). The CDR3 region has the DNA TGTGCCAGCAGTTTATCGTCGGGAAGGACCTACAATGAGCAGTTCTTC. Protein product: CASSLSSGRTYNEQFF.

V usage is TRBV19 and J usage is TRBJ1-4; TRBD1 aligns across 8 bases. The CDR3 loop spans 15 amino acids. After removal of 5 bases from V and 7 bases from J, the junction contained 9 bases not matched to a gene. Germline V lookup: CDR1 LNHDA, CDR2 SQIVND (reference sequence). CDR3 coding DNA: TGTGCCAGTAGTCCCCGACAGGGGAATTCTGAAAAACTGTTTTTT. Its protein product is CASSPRQGNSEKLFF. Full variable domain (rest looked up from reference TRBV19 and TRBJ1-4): DGGITQSPKYLFRKEGQNVTLSCEQNLNHDAMYWYRQDPGQGLRLIYYSQIVNDFQKGDIAEGYSVSREKKESFPLTVTSAQKNPTAFYLCASSPRQGNSEKLFFGSGTQLSVL.

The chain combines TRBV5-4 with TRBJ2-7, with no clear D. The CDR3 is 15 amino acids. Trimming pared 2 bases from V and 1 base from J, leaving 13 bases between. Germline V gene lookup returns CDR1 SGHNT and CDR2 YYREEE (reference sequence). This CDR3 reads CASSLGPAESYEQYF. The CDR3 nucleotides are TGTGCCAGCAGCTTAGGGCCGGCGGAATCCTACGAGCAGTACTTC. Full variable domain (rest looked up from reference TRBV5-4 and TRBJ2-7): ETGVTQSPTHLIKTRGQQVTLRCSSQSGHNTVSWYQQALGQGPQFIFQYYREEENGRGNFPPRFSGLQFPNYSSELNVNALELDDSALYLCASSLGPAESYEQYFGPGTRLTVT.

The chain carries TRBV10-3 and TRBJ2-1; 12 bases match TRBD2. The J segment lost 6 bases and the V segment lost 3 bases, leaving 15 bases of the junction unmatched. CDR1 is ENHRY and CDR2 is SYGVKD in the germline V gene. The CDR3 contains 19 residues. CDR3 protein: CAISEKPLELAGGFNEQFF. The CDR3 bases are TGTGCCATCAGTGAAAAACCCTTGGAACTAGCGGGGGGATTCAATGAGCAGTTCTTC.

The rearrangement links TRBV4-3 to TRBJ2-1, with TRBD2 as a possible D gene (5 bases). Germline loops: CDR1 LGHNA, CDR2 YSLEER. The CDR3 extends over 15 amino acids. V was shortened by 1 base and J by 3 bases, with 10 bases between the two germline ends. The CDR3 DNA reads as TGCGCCAGCAGCCAAGTACGAACTAGCTACAATGAGCAGTTCTTC. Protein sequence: CASSQVRTSYNEQFF.

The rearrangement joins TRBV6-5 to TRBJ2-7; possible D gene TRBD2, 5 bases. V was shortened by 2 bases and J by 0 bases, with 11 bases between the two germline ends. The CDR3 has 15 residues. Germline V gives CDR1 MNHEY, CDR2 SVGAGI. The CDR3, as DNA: TGTGCCAGCAGTTACGGGGTTGCGGGCTCCTACGAGCAGTACTTC. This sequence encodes CASSYGVAGSYEQYF.

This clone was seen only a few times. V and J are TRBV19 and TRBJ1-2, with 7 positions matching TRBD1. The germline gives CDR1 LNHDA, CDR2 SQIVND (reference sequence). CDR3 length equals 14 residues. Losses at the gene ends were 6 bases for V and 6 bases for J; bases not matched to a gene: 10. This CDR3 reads CASSFRGIEHGYTF. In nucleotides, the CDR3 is TGTGCCAGTAGCTTCAGGGGGATTGAGCATGGCTACACCTTC.

The CDR3 DNA reads as TGTGCCAGCAGCCCTGCGGGGGGGCCTTACAATGAGCAGTTCTTC. This sequence encodes CASSPAGGPYNEQFF. V gene TRBV5-5 combines with J gene TRBJ2-1; the match to TRBD2 covers 9 bases. CDR1 is SGHKS and CDR2 is YYEKEE in the germline V gene (reference sequence). V was clipped by 4 bases and J by 4 bases; unmatched bases: 6. There are 15 residues in the CDR3. Full variable domain (outside the CDR3, taken from reference TRBV5-5 and TRBJ2-1): DAGVTQSPTHLIKTRGQQVTLRCSPISGHKSVSWYQQVLGQGPQFIFQYYEKEERGRGNFPDRFSARQFPNYSSELNVNALLLGDSALYLCASSPAGGPYNEQFFGPGTRLTVL.

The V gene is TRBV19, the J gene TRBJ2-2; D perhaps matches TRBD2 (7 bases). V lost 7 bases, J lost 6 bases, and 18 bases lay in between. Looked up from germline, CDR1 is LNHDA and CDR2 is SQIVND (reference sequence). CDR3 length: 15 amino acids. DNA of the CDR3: TGTGCCAGTAAAGGGGAGCGGGACATCCCCGGGGAGCTGTTTTTT. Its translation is CASKGERDIPGELFF.